This TCR beta chain was captured by sequencing in a study of blood T cell repertoires in COVID-19. About the study: Collection of acute and convalescent COVID-19 samples took place in the United States, Italy and Spain. In each case, the material was cDNA or gDNA derived from T cells, B-cell-depleted T cells, or PBMCs.

Methods used by the authors: Amplification of reference gene primers was used by the study to estimate nucleated cell counts. The data were produced by immunoSEQ multiplex PCR, yet TCRdb's version contains in-frame clones alone and is incomplete. The V and J calls and clone size were taken over from that table, and D and trimming were inferred from the DNA. The data show over 200,000 clones, around 81% seen once. Germline V gene lookup returns CDR1 DFQATT and CDR2 SNEGSKA (reference sequence). Trimming at V came to 3 bases and at J to 5 bases, leaving 4 bases not matched to a gene. CDR3 length: 12 residues.

The V gene is TRBV20-1, the J gene TRBJ2-7; 7 bases are a match to TRBD2. Sequencing used peripheral blood. The sequence was obtained from a man aged 50 to 60 with active or convalescent COVID-19. The CDR3 sequence: CSASGGVDEQYF. The CDR3 bases are TGCAGTGCTAGTGGGGGGGTAGACGAGCAGTACTTC.